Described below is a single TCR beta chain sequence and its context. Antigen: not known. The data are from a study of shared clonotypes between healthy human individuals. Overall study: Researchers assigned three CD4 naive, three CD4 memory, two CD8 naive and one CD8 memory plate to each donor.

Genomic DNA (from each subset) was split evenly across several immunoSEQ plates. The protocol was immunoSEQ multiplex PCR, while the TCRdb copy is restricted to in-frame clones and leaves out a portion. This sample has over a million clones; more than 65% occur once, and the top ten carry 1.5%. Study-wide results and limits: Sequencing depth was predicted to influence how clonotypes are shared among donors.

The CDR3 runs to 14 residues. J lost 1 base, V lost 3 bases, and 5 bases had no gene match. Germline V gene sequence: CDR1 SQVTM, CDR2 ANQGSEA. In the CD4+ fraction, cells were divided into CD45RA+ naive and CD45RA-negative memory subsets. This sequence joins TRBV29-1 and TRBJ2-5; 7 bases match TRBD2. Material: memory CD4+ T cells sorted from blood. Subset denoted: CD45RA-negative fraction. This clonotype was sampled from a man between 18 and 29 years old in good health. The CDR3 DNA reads TGCAGCGTTGACGCAGCGGGGAGCCAAGAGACCCAGTACTTC. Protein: CSVDAAGSQETQYF.